Below, 24 T cell receptor beta chains from the same sample are listed, as sequenced in a study of blood T cell repertoires in COVID-19 (dated by TCRdb to the early 2020s). Libraries were made using the immunoSEQ multiplex PCR assay. The table was pulled from immuneACCESS by TCRdb, which kept in-frame rearrangements only. Such tables lose some clones; where checked, under half of the loss comes from unresolved V genes, and the rest has no known cause. Here the sample has 200,000 to 300,000 clones; more than 75% occur a single time. The top ten clones comprise around an eighth of the sample. Sequenced material: peripheral blood. Receptor source: a man aged 80 or over with acute or convalescent COVID-19.

This clone has just one count. This rearrangement joins TRBV28 to TRBJ1-2; TRBD1 agrees at 7 bases. CDR1 is MDHEN, CDR2 SYDVKM, per germline. This CDR3 is 14 amino acids long. The V and J ends lost 2 bases and 8 bases, in that order; junction bases with no gene match: 8. The CDR3 spells CASSLEPGGKGYTF. CDR3 coding DNA: TGTGCCAGCAGTTTAGAACCAGGGGGGAAGGGCTACACCTTC.

V usage is TRBV6-5 and J usage is TRBJ2-1; maybe TRBD1 (6 bases). Germline V CDR1 and CDR2: MNHEY, SVGAGI. The CDR3 extends over 15 amino acids. V shed 5 bases and J shed 7 bases, with 18 bases lying between them. The CDR3 spells CASSLGTFEWNEQFF. The CDR3 DNA reads as TGTGCCAGCAGTCTAGGGACATTCGAATGGAATGAGCAGTTCTTC.

This clone was detected once. This sequence joins TRBV28 and TRBJ1-6; possibly TRBD1 for D (5 bases). The V end was cut by 6 bases, the J end by 9 bases, with 18 bases between. The germline V gene has CDR1 MDHEN and CDR2 SYDVKM. This CDR3 is built from 15 residues. CDR3 DNA: TGTGCCAGCAGAACTCGGGGGGGAGGAATTTCACCCCTCCACTTT. Its translation: CASRTRGGGISPLHF. The complete variable domain, with remaining parts taken from reference TRBV28 and TRBJ1-6, reads DVKVTQSSRYLVKRTGEKVFLECVQDMDHENMFWYRQDPGLGLRLIYFSYDVKMKEKGDIPEGYSVSREKKERFSLILESASTNQTSMYLCASRTRGGGISPLHFGNGTRLTVT.

This clone has more than one count but fewer than ten. The rearrangement joins TRBV28 to TRBJ1-5, with D unclear. Per the germline V gene, CDR1 is MDHEN and CDR2 is SYDVKM. The CDR3 is 17 residues long. Trimming shortened V by 2 bases and J by 3 bases, and 17 bases separated the two germline ends. The CDR3 region is CASSLIVSGADNQPQHF. CDR3 coding DNA: TGTGCCAGCAGTTTAATAGTATCGGGAGCCGACAATCAGCCCCAGCATTTT.

The chain has TRBV6-5 and TRBJ1-3; D call uncertain. Trimming removed 7 bases at V and 4 bases at J, with 8 bases between. The CDR3 sequence is 12 residues long. The germline V gene encodes CDR1 MNHEY and CDR2 SVGAGI. DNA for the CDR3: TGTGCCAGCACCAGTACAGGAAACACCATATATTTT. Amino acid sequence: CASTSTGNTIYF.

The chain combines TRBV7-2 with TRBJ1-2; D is undetermined. V was trimmed by 4 bases and J by 4 bases, leaving 16 bases between them. The CDR3 contains 15 residues. Germline V lookup: CDR1 SGHTA, CDR2 FQGNSA. The CDR3 sequence: CASSYPHPGLYGYTF. DNA of the CDR3: TGTGCCAGCAGCTACCCCCATCCCGGTCTCTATGGCTACACCTTC.

V usage is TRBV7-8 and J usage is TRBJ2-2; 7 positions agree with TRBD1. V lost 5 bases to trimming and J lost 0 bases; unmatched junction nucleotides: 9. Looked up from germline, CDR1 is SGHVS and CDR2 is FQNEAQ. This CDR3 is 17 amino acids long. CDR3 sequence reads: CASSPWTGIANTGELFF. CDR3 DNA: TGTGCCAGCAGCCCATGGACAGGAATAGCGAACACCGGGGAGCTGTTTTTT. The entire variable domain, with the rest obtained from reference TRBV7-8 and TRBJ2-2, is as follows: GAGVSQSPRYKVAKRGQDVALRCDPISGHVSLFWYQQALGQGPEFLTYFQNEAQLDKSGLPSDRFFAERPEGSVSTLKIQRTQQEDSAVYLCASSPWTGIANTGELFFGEGSRLTVL.

The chain is built from TRBV27 and TRBJ1-2; tentatively, D is TRBD1 (6 bases). This CDR3 contains 14 residues. V shed 4 bases and J shed 4 bases, with 13 bases lying between them. Germline V lookup: CDR1 MNHEY, CDR2 SMNVEV (reference sequence). CDR3 in amino acids: CASSYDTGSYGYTF. In DNA form, the CDR3 reads TGTGCCAGCAGTTATGATACAGGGTCCTATGGCTACACCTTC.

The rearrangement joins TRBV14 to TRBJ2-3, with D perhaps matching TRBD1 (5 bases). Germline lookup yields CDR1 SGHDN and CDR2 FVKESK. Trimming took off 2 bases at V and 1 base at J, with 16 bases between the two ends. CDR3 size: 17 residues. In DNA form, the CDR3 reads TGTGCCAGCAGCCAACTAAATCAGGGTATAGGCACAGATACGCAGTATTTT. Translating gives CASSQLNQGIGTDTQYF.

This clone was picked up one time. The chain uses TRBV15 and TRBJ1-3, with a possible D match to TRBD1 (6 bases). The CDR3 length is 15 residues. Trimming left V 0 bases short and J 2 bases short, with 8 bases between. Germline V gene sequence: CDR1 LNHNV, CDR2 YYDKDF (reference sequence). CDR3 coding DNA: TGTGCCACCAGCAGAGATAACAGGGCTGGAAACACCATATATTTT. Its translation is CATSRDNRAGNTIYF.

CDR3 region: CASSPGRAAYNEQFF. In DNA form, the CDR3 reads TGTGCCAGCAGCCCAGGCCGAGCCGCCTACAATGAGCAGTTCTTC. The chain couples TRBV14 to TRBJ2-1, with D uncertain. This CDR3 is built from 15 residues. Deletions cut 4 bases from V and 2 bases from J, with 12 bases between. Per the germline V gene, CDR1 is SGHDN and CDR2 is FVKESK.

V gene TRBV10-1 combines with J gene TRBJ2-5; the D gene is possibly TRBD2 (5 bases). The length of the CDR3 is 15 residues. Looked up from germline, CDR1 is WNHNN and CDR2 is SYGVQD (reference sequence). Trimming removed 0 bases from V and 5 bases from J, with 13 bases in between. DNA of the CDR3: TGCGCCAGCAGTGAGTCCGGCTCTAGCTCGGAGACCCAGTACTTC. As protein: CASSESGSSSETQYF.

The chain combines TRBV5-1 with TRBJ1-2; 9 bases are a match to TRBD1. The CDR3 consists of 14 residues. Looked up from germline, CDR1 is SGHRS and CDR2 is YFSETQ. V lost 0 bases, J lost 6 bases, and 3 bases stayed unmatched. The CDR3 sequence is CASSLVGQGDGYTF. In DNA, the CDR3 is TGCGCCAGCAGCTTGGTGGGACAGGGTGATGGCTACACCTTC.

The sample holds one count of this clone. The chain is built from TRBV5-5 and TRBJ1-3, with D perhaps matching TRBD1 (6 bases). Per the germline V gene, CDR1 is SGHKS and CDR2 is YYEKEE (reference sequence). The germline V and J ends were trimmed by 4 bases and 0 bases, with 11 bases remaining between them. The CDR3 totals 15 residues. This chain's CDR3 is CASSAEDSSGNTIYF. DNA of the CDR3: TGTGCCAGCAGCGCCGAGGACAGCTCTGGAAACACCATATATTTT.

The chain links TRBV7-2 to TRBJ2-7; a possible D gene is TRBD2 (5 bases). The germline gives CDR1 SGHTA, CDR2 FQGNSA. V lost 1 base, J lost 1 base, and 11 bases lay in between. The CDR3 is 15 amino acids. The CDR3 loop reads CASSLGRETSYEQYF. The CDR3 nucleotides read TGTGCCAGCAGCTTAGGACGGGAAACTTCCTACGAGCAGTACTTC. Full variable domain (missing parts from reference TRBV7-2 and TRBJ2-7): GAGVSQSPSNKVTEKGKDVELRCDPISGHTALYWYRQSLGQGLEFLIYFQGNSAPDKSGLPSDRFSAERTGGSVSTLTIQRTQQEDSAVYLCASSLGRETSYEQYFGPGTRLTVT.

The CDR3 DNA sequence: TGTGCCAGTAGTCAGGGCACCTATAGCAATCAGCCCCAGCATTTT. Translation: CASSQGTYSNQPQHF. V is TRBV19 and J is TRBJ1-5, with D possibly being TRBD1 (5 bases). Germline V gene data show CDR1 as LNHDA and CDR2 as SQIVND (reference sequence). The CDR3 spans 15 residues. The V and J ends lost 5 bases and 0 bases respectively, with 11 bases between them. The variable domain in full, with the rest retrieved from reference TRBV19 and TRBJ1-5, is DGGITQSPKYLFRKEGQNVTLSCEQNLNHDAMYWYRQDPGQGLRLIYYSQIVNDFQKGDIAEGYSVSREKKESFPLTVTSAQKNPTAFYLCASSQGTYSNQPQHFGDGTRLSIL.

The rearrangement joins TRBV5-1 to TRBJ2-7; perhaps TRBD2 as D (5 bases). The CDR3 loop spans 14 amino acids. Germline assignment: CDR1 SGHRS and CDR2 YFSETQ. V was clipped by 2 bases and J by 3 bases, with 12 bases between them. This CDR3 reads CASSFSVGVYEQYF. CDR3 in DNA: TGCGCCAGCAGCTTCTCAGTGGGAGTCTACGAGCAGTACTTC.

This clone was observed a handful of times. This chain links TRBV19 with TRBJ1-1; 12 nucleotides line up with TRBD1. Per germline, CDR1 LNHDA and CDR2 SQIVND (reference sequence). With 3 bases clipped from V and 1 base from J, the junction kept 6 bases outside the gene matches. The CDR3 contains 17 residues. The CDR3 spells CASSMGGTGGPNTEAFF. In nucleotides, the CDR3 is TGTGCCAGTAGTATGGGCGGGACAGGGGGCCCGAACACTGAAGCTTTCTTT.

The V call is TRBV11-3, the J call TRBJ2-7; 8 bases match TRBD1. The germline CDR1 and CDR2 sequences are SGHNT and YENEEA. Unmatched junction bases numbered 8, after V lost 5 bases and J lost 2 bases. This CDR3 comprises 15 residues. The CDR3 is CASSPGTGLTYEQYF. For the CDR3, the DNA is TGTGCCAGCAGCCCCGGGACAGGTTTAACCTACGAGCAGTACTTC. The full variable domain, completed using reference TRBV11-3 and TRBJ2-7, is EAGVVQSPRYKIIEKKQPVAFWCNPISGHNTLYWYLQNLGQGPELLIRYENEEAVDDSQLPKDRFSAERLKGVDSTLKIQPAELGDSAVYLCASSPGTGLTYEQYFGPGTRLTVT.

The V gene is TRBV19, the J gene TRBJ2-1, with 11 positions matching TRBD1. The CDR3 runs 15 residues. Germline V lookup: CDR1 LNHDA, CDR2 SQIVND (reference sequence). V was pared by 8 bases and J by 5 bases, with 8 bases of the junction left unmatched. In nucleotides, the CDR3 is TGTGCCAGTGGAACCGGGACAGGGGGGGACAATGAGCAGTTCTTC. Translation gives CASGTGTGGDNEQFF.

The chain links TRBV28 to TRBJ1-2; D perhaps matches TRBD1 (6 bases). V was cut by 5 bases and J by 10 bases, with 20 bases left in between. Germline assignment: CDR1 MDHEN and CDR2 SYDVKM. CDR3 size: 14 residues. CDR3 coding DNA: TGTGCCAGCAGTCTACTGGGGGGGGCGGAGGACTACACCTTC. It is translated as CASSLLGGAEDYTF.

The chain carries TRBV5-1 and TRBJ2-1, with 10 bases aligning to TRBD2. CDR1 and CDR2 from the germline V gene are SGHRS and YFSETQ. Losses at the gene ends were 4 bases for V and 6 bases for J; bases not matched to a gene: 7. The CDR3 runs 15 residues. CDR3 DNA: TGCGCCAGCAGCCATCCGGGACTAGCGCGCAATGAGCAGTTCTTC. It codes for CASSHPGLARNEQFF.

The chain combines TRBV5-6 with TRBJ2-2; D is possibly TRBD1 (5 bases). The germline V and J ends were trimmed by 4 bases and 1 base, with 11 bases remaining between them. This CDR3 region has 15 residues. The germline gives CDR1 SGHDT, CDR2 YYEEEE. For the CDR3, the DNA is TGTGCCAGCAGCCCCGTCACAGGGAACACCGGGGAGCTGTTTTTT. Translated, it gives CASSPVTGNTGELFF.

The rearrangement uses TRBV9 and TRBJ2-6; 7 bases match TRBD2. Per the germline V gene, CDR1 is SGDLS and CDR2 is YYNGEE. This CDR3 is 18 amino acids long. V dropped 4 bases and J dropped 3; count of bases not matched to a gene: 13. The CDR3 DNA is TGTGCCAGCAGCCGACGGACGGGGGGTAGACTTGGGGCCAACGTCCTGACTTTC. This gives the protein CASSRRTGGRLGANVLTF. The entire variable domain, with the rest obtained from reference TRBV9 and TRBJ2-6, is as follows: DSGVTQTPKHLITATGQRVTLRCSPRSGDLSVYWYQQSLDQGLQFLIQYYNGEERAKGNILERFSAQQFPDLHSELNLSSLELGDSALYFCASSRRTGGRLGANVLTFGAGSRLTVL.